These 26 T cell receptor beta chains were all obtained from the same sample, sequenced in a study of blood T cells in healthy people across ages. Next came a second PCR, run for about 6 to 12 cycles, which used a sample-barcoded 5' primer along with a J-beta primer mix. Each CDR3 protein is one row after TCRdb ran MiXCR on the 5' RACE reads. This table has fewer than 950,000 distinct CDR3 sequences, around 36% appearing once. Source material: blood. The receptors come from a man between 18 and 29 years old in good health.

In this sample, this clonotype turned up many times. The rearrangement links TRBV10-3 to TRBJ2-1; D is possibly TRBD1 (6 bases). The germline CDR1 and CDR2 sequences are ENHRY and SYGVKD. Deletions cut 6 bases from V and 1 base from J, with 13 bases between. The CDR3 is 15 residues long. The DNA for the CDR3 is TGTGCCATCAGGACCAGGGGCGAGTCCTACAATGAGCAGTTCTTC. Translated: CAIRTRGESYNEQFF.

CDR3 sequence reads: CSASMDSPLHF. The DNA of the CDR3 is TGCAGTGCTAGTATGGATTCACCCCTCCACTTT. This chain links TRBV20-1 with TRBJ1-6; no clear D. V lost 3 bases, J lost 8 bases, and 5 bases lay in between. CDR1 DFQATT and CDR2 SNEGSKA come from the germline V gene (reference sequence). CDR3 length: 11 amino acids.

This clonotype was seen at least ten times. The J gene is TRBJ2-1, the V gene TRBV12-3 or TRBV12-4; 7 bases are shared with TRBD2. V lost 3 bases to trimming and J lost 11 bases; unmatched junction nucleotides: 10. The length of the CDR3 is 14 residues. The CDR3 region is CASSFGGSGPKQFF. The CDR3 DNA follows: TGTGCCAGCAGTTTCGGGGGGAGCGGACCAAAGCAGTTCTTC.

The chain is built from TRBV7-2 and TRBJ1-3; 8 bases agree with TRBD1. CDR1 SGHTA and CDR2 FQGNSA come from the germline V gene. The CDR3 length is 16 residues. Germline trimming cut 6 bases from V and 3 bases from J; bases unmatched to any gene: 10. The CDR3 DNA reads as TGTGCCAGCAGTAGAACTACGACAGGGGATGGAAACACCATATATTTT. Translated: CASSRTTTGDGNTIYF.

Worth noting for this clonotype: This may arise from a read error, as a much more abundant clone is one base away. The chain combines TRBV20-1 with TRBJ1-2, with a weak D call TRBD1 (5 bases). This CDR3 has 14 residues. CDR1 is DFQATT and CDR2 is SNEGSKA in the germline V gene (reference sequence). The V end was cut by 0 bases, the J end by 4 bases, with 12 bases between. In nucleotides, the CDR3 is TGCAGTGCTAGAGATCATCGGGGGACCTATGGCTACACCTTC. The encoded protein is CSARDHRGTYGYTF.

The chain links TRBV25-1 to TRBJ1-5; D is perhaps TRBD1 (6 bases). Germline loops: CDR1 MGHDK, CDR2 SYGVNS. V shed 4 bases and J shed 11 bases, with 15 bases lying between them. CDR3 length equals 13 residues. CDR3 residues: CASSALAGAAQHF. The CDR3 nucleotides read TGTGCCAGCAGTGCCTTAGCGGGGGCGGCCCAGCATTTT. Variable domain in full (rest from reference TRBV25-1 and TRBJ1-5): EADIYQTPRYLVIGTGKKITLECSQTMGHDKMYWYQQDPGMELHLIHYSYGVNSTEKGDLSSESTVSRIRTEHFPLTLESARPSHTSQYLCASSALAGAAQHFGDGTRLSIL.

This clonotype was observed many times. The chain links TRBV12-3 or TRBV12-4 to TRBJ2-3; D is uncertain. V lost 9 bases and J lost 5, with 9 bases in between. The length of the CDR3 is 11 residues. CDR3 sequence reads: CASAREDTQYF. DNA of the CDR3: TGTGCCAGTGCTAGGGAAGATACGCAGTATTTT.

The gene calls are TRBV7-2 and TRBJ1-2, with no clear D. In germline, CDR1 is SGHTA, CDR2 FQGNSA. Trimming cost V 1 base and J 6 bases, with 12 bases left between them. The CDR3 loop spans 14 amino acids. The CDR3 bases are TGTGCCAGCAGCTTAGTCCAGATAAGGGATGGCTACACCTTC. Its protein is CASSLVQIRDGYTF.

The chain is built from TRBV5-1 and TRBJ1-1; D not certain. The length of the CDR3 is 14 residues. The V gene lost 1 base and the J gene lost 5 bases, with 12 bases spanning the gap. Germline CDR1 is SGHRS and CDR2 is YFSETQ. CDR3 loop: CASSLLPGETEAFF. The CDR3 DNA is TGCGCCAGCAGCTTGTTACCCGGGGAAACTGAAGCTTTCTTT.

The gene calls are TRBV29-1 and TRBJ1-5; 9 bases line up with TRBD1. CDR3 length equals 17 residues. From germline, CDR1 is SQVTM and CDR2 ANQGSEA. V shed 4 bases and J 5 bases; nucleotides not matched to a gene: 15. In DNA form, the CDR3 reads TGCAGCGTTGCCGGGACAGGGTATTCAGGTCCGGATCAGCCCCAGCATTTT. It codes for CSVAGTGYSGPDQPQHF.

This chain joins TRBV6-6 and TRBJ1-1; D is unresolved. Germline V gives CDR1 MNHNY, CDR2 SVGAGI (reference sequence). Trimming took off 0 bases at V and 8 bases at J, with 10 bases between the two ends. The CDR3 runs to 13 residues. The CDR3 protein is CASSYSGQLEAFF. CDR3 DNA: TGTGCCAGCAGTTACTCTGGGCAGTTAGAAGCTTTCTTT.

The chain combines TRBV28 with TRBJ2-5; 16 bases align to TRBD2. Trimming cost V 1 base and J 5 bases; bases outside gene matches: 13. Germline V CDR1 and CDR2: MDHEN, SYDVKM. This CDR3 has 20 residues. The CDR3 sequence is CASSLSYLPGLAGGTETQYF. CDR3 bases: TGTGCCAGCAGTTTATCCTACCTGCCGGGACTAGCGGGGGGGACGGAGACCCAGTACTTC.

This clonotype showed up many times. The chain carries TRBV5-5 and TRBJ2-3, with TRBD1 matching over 8 bases. The J segment lost 3 bases and the V segment lost 2 bases, leaving 5 bases of the junction unmatched. The CDR3 is made up of 15 amino acids. CDR1 is SGHKS, CDR2 YYEKEE, per germline (reference sequence). The CDR3 here is CASSFGQGRTDTQYF. The CDR3 nucleotides read TGTGCCAGCAGCTTCGGACAGGGTCGAACAGATACGCAGTATTTT. Full variable domain (rest looked up from reference TRBV5-5 and TRBJ2-3): DAGVTQSPTHLIKTRGQQVTLRCSPISGHKSVSWYQQVLGQGPQFIFQYYEKEERGRGNFPDRFSARQFPNYSSELNVNALLLGDSALYLCASSFGQGRTDTQYFGPGTRLTVL.

The chain couples TRBV5-1 to TRBJ1-2; D is undetermined. The CDR3 totals 14 residues. Germline-derived CDR1 and CDR2 are SGHRS and YFSETQ. Trimming shortened V by 4 bases and J by 3 bases, and 13 bases separated the two germline ends. CDR3 bases: TGCGCCAGCAGCGCGGCCGGGCCCCACTATGGCTACACCTTC. This sequence encodes CASSAAGPHYGYTF.

In its sample, this clonotype was seen a few times. In nucleotides, the CDR3 is TGTGCCAGCAGTTACAGGGCCCAAGAGACCCAGTACTTC. Amino acids: CASSYRAQETQYF. The chain joins TRBV7-2 to TRBJ2-5; TRBD1 might be the D (6 bases). Germline loops: CDR1 SGHTA, CDR2 FQGNSA. CDR3 length equals 13 residues. The V and J ends lost 6 bases and 1 base respectively, with 9 bases between them.

The genes are TRBV4-1 and TRBJ2-2; D remains ambiguous. The length of the CDR3 is 16 residues. V was pared by 4 bases and J by 2 bases, with 14 bases between. The germline CDR1 and CDR2 sequences are MGHRA and YSYEKL. Here the CDR3 reads CASSPRPEINTGELFF. The CDR3, as DNA: TGCGCCAGCAGCCCCCGACCCGAGATTAACACCGGGGAGCTGTTTTTT.

This chain links TRBV20-1 with TRBJ2-7; TRBD2 matches at 8 bases. Germline loops: CDR1 DFQATT, CDR2 SNEGSKA (reference sequence). The CDR3 consists of 15 residues. The junction had 11 bases not matched to a gene; V was cut back by 1 base and J by 6 bases. The CDR3 loop reads CSARATGTRKSEQYF. The CDR3 coding sequence is TGCAGTGCTAGAGCTACCGGGACTAGAAAATCCGAGCAGTACTTC.

The chain employs TRBV18 and TRBJ1-5, with 12 nucleotides matching TRBD1. CDR3 length: 16 amino acids. Germline CDR1 reads KGHSH; CDR2 reads LQKENI. V shed 1 base and J 6 bases; nucleotides not matched to a gene: 4. CDR3 coding DNA: TGTGCCAGCTCACCACGGGGACAGGGGGCCAGTCAGCCCCAGCATTTT. This translates into CASSPRGQGASQPQHF.

The chain links TRBV2 to TRBJ2-1; tentative D call: TRBD2 (6 bases). Trimming stripped 7 bases from V and 3 bases from J, with 10 bases between. The germline gives CDR1 SNHLY, CDR2 FYNNEI. The CDR3 consists of 13 residues. The CDR3 protein is CASIGGVYNEQFF. The CDR3 DNA reads TGTGCCAGCATCGGCGGGGTCTACAATGAGCAGTTCTTC. Filled out from reference TRBV2 and TRBJ2-1, the complete variable domain reads EPEVTQTPSHQVTQMGQEVILRCVPISNHLYFYWYRQILGQKVEFLVSFYNNEISEKSEIFDDQFSVERPDGSNFTLKIRSTKLEDSAMYFCASIGGVYNEQFFGPGTRLTVL.

This clonotype has more than one count but fewer than ten. The chain joins TRBV27 to TRBJ2-7, with 7 bases that match TRBD1. The CDR3 sequence is 16 residues long. Germline CDR1 is MNHEY and CDR2 is SMNVEV (reference sequence). V dropped 0 bases and J dropped 2; count of bases not matched to a gene: 7. The CDR3 sequence is CASSLSHKTGAYEQYF. The CDR3 DNA sequence: TGTGCCAGCAGTTTATCCCATAAAACAGGGGCCTACGAGCAGTACTTC.

This clonotype was detected only once. CDR3 sequence: CASSFLPGQGVETQYF. The CDR3 DNA is TGCGCCAGCAGCTTCCTACCCGGACAGGGAGTAGAGACCCAGTACTTC. The V call is TRBV5-1, the J call TRBJ2-5; 8 nucleotides agree with TRBD1. The germline CDR1 and CDR2 sequences are SGHRS and YFSETQ. The CDR3 extends over 16 amino acids. Trimming at V came to 2 bases and at J to 4 bases, leaving 10 bases not matched to a gene.

This clonotype was recorded a few times. The V and J genes are TRBV15 and TRBJ1-5, with D hard to call. Germline CDR1 reads LNHNV; CDR2 reads YYDKDF (reference sequence). Trimming shortened V by 0 bases and J by 4 bases, and 10 bases separated the two germline ends. The CDR3 totals 15 residues. The CDR3 loop is CATSRDLGLNQPQHF. CDR3 nucleotides: TGTGCCACCAGCAGAGATCTGGGCCTGAATCAGCCCCAGCATTTT.

This chain joins TRBV12-3 or TRBV12-4 and TRBJ2-3; possible D gene TRBD2, 6 bases. The V and J ends lost 3 bases and 3 bases respectively, with 16 bases between them. The CDR3 sequence is 16 residues long. CDR3 DNA sequence: TGTGCCAGCAGTTTTCTGGGACTGGAGGTTACAGATACGCAGTATTTT. Its protein is CASSFLGLEVTDTQYF.

This clonotype has more than one count but fewer than ten. One junction end does not reproduce the germline sequence, and a read error may be involved. The chain employs TRBV7-2 and TRBJ1-5; D call uncertain. Germline assignment: CDR1 SGHTA and CDR2 FQGNSA. The CDR3 covers 16 residues. The CDR3 is CASSLDREYSNQPQHF. The DNA of the CDR3 is TGTGCCAGCAGCTTAGATAGGGAATATAGCAATCAACCCCAGCATTTT.

This clonotype was detected many times. The V call is TRBV20-1, the J call TRBJ1-2; D is ambiguous. Trimming took 2 bases from V and 4 from J, leaving 17 bases between them. Germline V gene lookup returns CDR1 DFQATT and CDR2 SNEGSKA (reference sequence). This CDR3 has 15 residues. The CDR3 coding sequence is TGCAGTGCTAGACGGACGGTCGTCCAAATCTATGGCTACACCTTC. As protein: CSARRTVVQIYGYTF.

This clonotype has only a few counts. The CDR3 nucleotides read TGCGCCAGCAGCTTGAACGACAGGGGGCTAACAGATACGCAGTATTTT. Translation: CASSLNDRGLTDTQYF. V and J are TRBV5-1 and TRBJ2-3, with 10 bases identical to TRBD1. Germline CDR1 reads SGHRS; CDR2 reads YFSETQ. CDR3 length equals 16 residues. V dropped 1 base and J dropped 3; count of bases not matched to a gene: 5.